This TCR beta chain was captured by sequencing in a study of cytomegalovirus exposure and HLA in healthy donors (dated 2017 in TCRdb). About the full investigation: An earlier analysis of several hundred of the donors reported approximately 260 Gb of sequence data and 117 million unique TCR beta sequences obtained from roughly 170 million T cells. Typing coverage differed by locus: A, B, C, DRB1 and DQB1 were typed in roughly 620-630 donors, DQA1 in approximately 520, DPA1 in nearly 610, and DPB1 in 472. A later genetic analysis took genome-wide SNP genotypes for about 55% of the roughly 670 donors and used that subset as a discovery cohort. High-throughput TCR immunosequencing, statistical association of individual TCRs with disease status, and machine learning were combined to predict cytomegalovirus infection status. Every repertoire in the discovery cohort had been generated on one and the same sequencing platform. Along with the roughly 700-subject first cohort, a separate validation cohort of 120 different subjects was used. Class I and class II HLA loci were covered by the typing at four-digit resolution. Across 300 to 500 genotyped donors of the cohort, an average of 235,054 unique TCR beta nucleotide sequences per donor were sequenced, and 15% to 20% of those sequences were non-productive. An earlier analysis of several hundred of the donors applied high-throughput TCR beta sequencing to assess whether each TCR beta V gene segment acted as functional or pseudogenic. Rather than using new phenotypic data, the later analysis identified candidate immune exposures from TCR beta sequences and from how often those sequences occurred across donors. The study aimed to test whether cataloging public T cell receptors could reveal signatures of past pathogen exposure. To study patterns of TCR occurrence, a later analysis re-analyzed previously published TCR beta repertoires from 666 donors and added high-resolution HLA genotyping. The study profiled the T cell repertoires of 666 subjects by immunosequencing and related them to cytomegalovirus serostatus. Donor age, sex, ethnicity and CMV serostatus were collected together with the repertoire data. Roughly five DR-DQ haplotypes were handled as single units for association and clustering, since linkage in the cohort was strong. Roughly 300 gigabases of sequencing data and roughly 80 million unique TCR sequences made up an early release that covered fewer than 650 HLA-typed donors. Among the roughly 400 genotyped donors, about 83% belonged to the genetic ancestry cluster associated with self-reported Caucasian donors.

V loses 5 bases at its end and J loses 0 bases; junction bases beyond the gene matches: 9. The CDR3 goes from the cysteine to the phenylalanine over 16 residues. The kept DNA is CDR3 alone, 48 bases in frame from the first base. Based on the germline V gene (reference sequence), the CDR1 and CDR2 sequences are PRHDT and FYEKMQ. The cohort consisted of fewer than 700 healthy bone marrow donors. At the time of sampling, all cohort members were nominally healthy, though unrecorded immune exposures were likely present. The donor was CMV seronegative and was included in the group of 352 seronegative cohort members. Each donor provided a peripheral blood sample, and peripheral blood mononuclear cells were used for TCR beta sequencing. The Qiagen DNeasy Blood Extraction Kit was used to extract genomic DNA from the blood cell samples. On this clone itself: Its cognate antigen has yet to be identified. No clone much larger than this one lies a single base away; base qualities are absent.

On the study overall, not on this receptor specifically: The sequencing pipeline was judged likely to have produced a cluster of highly shared sequence variants as a technical artifact. In an earlier analysis of 587 of the donors, most TCR beta V segments appeared in productive rearrangements about 90% or about 30% of the time, broadly matching IMGT annotations. Cytomegalovirus status was reported to be diagnosed by the classifier with high specificity and sensitivity in both the original and validation cohorts. Correlated functional status among segregating V segments might be attributable to linkage disequilibrium, but an unknown experimental factor could not be ruled out. In a later analysis, most CMV-associated TCR beta chains were found to appear HLA-restricted, with HLA associations seemingly driven largely by CMV exposure. HLA typing was unavailable for some donors at each locus, so association tests used only the typed subset. The cohort was sequenced for TCR beta chains only, and without alpha or paired-chain data the features that could be detected were limited. A later genetic analysis reported fewer N-insertions in productive TCRs among donors in an Asian-associated ancestry cluster than the roughly 700-donor mean. Several of the top co-occurrence clusters appeared to be linked to parvovirus B19, influenza, CMV and Epstein-Barr virus, according to a later analysis. Because counts were too low, approximately 15 rarely observed V segments, including chromosome 9 orphons, were excluded from the earlier analysis of several hundred of the donors. The authors suggested that the approach could potentially be extended to other disease states and immunological phenotypes. A later analysis found that HLA-associated TCR beta chains were more clonally expanded and had lower generation probabilities than equally common non-associated chains. V-gene and J-gene trimming of TCR beta chains was associated with a missense DCLRE1C variant in a later genetic analysis, and the association was replicated in an independent cohort. Three of the identified cytomegalovirus-associated TCR beta chains were confirmed in vitro to be specific for cytomegalovirus antigens. When HLA alleles, especially DR and DQ, strongly co-occurred, TCR associations were difficult to assign to individual alleles. In a later analysis, the rate of TCR association differed among HLA loci, with DRB1 alleles having the most associated TCRs and HLA-C alleles having the fewest. In a later analysis, 16,951 TCR beta sequences were associated with specific HLA alleles at a false discovery rate of 0.05. A further reported finding was that TCR beta sequences accurately predicted the HLA-A and HLA-B alleles for most subjects in the first cohort. While some public TCRs were present in many individuals, most TCR sequences turned up only very rarely across donors. Because the 87-base-pair reads could not distinguish some IMGT-functional V segments, including TRBV6-2 and TRBV6-3, those segments were excluded. CMV serostatus was the only immune exposure information available for the cohort. A total of roughly 160 TCR beta chains were listed by the study as associated with cytomegalovirus. Sequencing depth was assumed to be roughly uniform across donors in the presence/absence analyses, though that assumption may not hold.

The library relied on the immunoSEQ multiplex PCR assay. For the multiplex PCR, a mixture combining 60 forward primers for TCR Vbeta segments and 13 reverse primers for TCR Jbeta segments was used. The CDR3 region of rearranged TCR beta genes was amplified from genomic DNA by a multiplex PCR assay. The Illumina HiSeq System was used to sequence the amplified TCR beta libraries as 87-base-pair reads. The study's own analysis went as follows. A later analysis counted tens of millions of unique TCR beta chains across the 550 to 700 repertoires, and some 12 million of these chains were shared by at least two donors. A nearest-neighbor algorithm error-corrected the raw reads and collapsed the reads into unique sequences, merging closely related sequences to remove PCR and sequencing errors. To assign V, D and J gene segments, CDR3 sequences were aligned to IMGT reference sequences. For a sequence to be retained, a match of at least six nucleotides was required to both a V gene segment and a J gene segment. A rearrangement was called productive if the CDR3 had no stop codons and remained in frame with V and J, and every other rearrangement was called non-productive. Following IMGT convention, CDR3 was defined as the stretch from the second conserved V-encoded cysteine to the conserved J-encoded phenylalanine. In an earlier analysis of 587 of the donors, sequences lacking an unambiguous match to a single V gene segment were excluded. An earlier analysis of approximately 590 of the donors called V segments functional above 56.7% productive rearrangements and segregating when the between-donor standard deviation exceeded 5%. A statistical classification framework was built to diagnose cytomegalovirus status from the catalog of TCR beta chain sequences. V and J gene assignment, in a later analysis, came from comparing TCR nucleotide sequences with IMGT/GENE-DB human TR gene sequences. Using the TCRdist pipeline, a later analysis assigned CDR3 sequences along with most-parsimonious VDJ recombination scenarios. In a later analysis, every TCR beta chain was defined by the combination of its CDR3 amino acid sequence and its V-gene family, and reads without a unique V-gene family were dropped. To address suspected cross-contamination and a sequencing artifact, a later analysis removed roughly 640 highly shared, low-generation-probability nucleotide sequences. A later analysis calculated a clonal expansion index for each public chain from normalized within-repertoire ranks of inferred template counts. In a later analysis, generation probabilities were computed with a VDJ recombination model fitted to out-of-frame rearrangements, and the resulting probabilities were checked against IGoR. In a later analysis, TCR-TCR, TCR-HLA and TCR-CMV co-occurrence was scored with hypergeometric tests, and a repertoire-size bias correction was applied to TCR pairs. False discovery rates were estimated in a later analysis by permuting HLA or CMV assignments 20 times. In a later analysis, co-occurring TCRs were grouped using DBSCAN, with TCRdist sequence similarity added in when clustering inside HLA-allele-positive subsets. Repertoires with fewer than 30,000 or more than 120,000 public chains, plus five repertoires with anomalous nucleotide sharing, were excluded from co-occurrence clustering. TCRdb took this table from immuneACCESS and kept in-frame rearrangements with V and J called. Such tables lack part of the clones; where checked against another copy, unresolved V genes explain under half of the gap, and the rest is unexplained. D and trimming were read from the DNA, whereas the V and J calls and clone size are those reported in that table. The sample table lists about 150,000 clones, around 72% of them with a count of one. 1.2% to 1.5% of the sample goes to the ten largest clones.

This clonotype was sampled from a man in his late teens or twenties in good health and CMV-seronegative. The sequenced material came from PBMCs. The sequence is built from TRBV13 and TRBJ2-7; the central 8 bases match TRBD1. This receptor has the CDR3 CASSKRQGSSSYEQYF. The bases read TGTGCCAGCAGCAAAAGACAGGGGTCGTCCTCCTACGAGCAGTACTTC.